The 23 T cell receptor beta chains listed next were all sequenced from one sample in a study of shared clonotypes between healthy human individuals. The repertoire was sequenced with immunoSEQ multiplex PCR; TCRdb's copy has only in-frame clones and lacks some. Seen here are about 2.5 million clones, around 93% observed once, and the top ten hold 0.3% to 0.45%. Sequenced material: naive CD4+ T cells from PBMCs. The sample's subset: CD45RA+ positively selected. These receptors all come from a man between 18 and 29 years old in good health. Some clones in this sample may be carry-over from other donors' samples.

The CDR3: CASANSGYNEQFF. The CDR3 DNA reads as TGTGCTAGTGCTAATAGCGGGTACAATGAGCAGTTCTTC. This chain joins TRBV12-5 and TRBJ2-1, with 7 bases fitting TRBD2. CDR1 is LGHNT and CDR2 is FRNRAP in the germline V gene. The V and J ends lost 7 bases and 4 bases, in that order; junction bases with no gene match: 4. CDR3 length equals 13 residues.

This chain joins TRBV9 and TRBJ2-3, with 8 bases lining up with TRBD1. CDR1 and CDR2 (germline): SGDLS, YYNGEE. There are 15 residues in the CDR3. After removal of 3 bases from V and 4 bases from J, the junction contained 7 bases not matched to a gene. The CDR3 region has the DNA TGTGCCAGCAGCGCGGACAGGGTTTACTCAGATACGCAGTATTTT. Translation: CASSADRVYSDTQYF.

This clone was observed a single time. The chain links TRBV18 to TRBJ2-7; the D gene is possibly TRBD2 (7 bases). Germline values: CDR1 KGHSH, CDR2 LQKENI. This CDR3 has 13 residues. V was trimmed by 6 bases and J by 8 bases, leaving 17 bases between them. The CDR3 loop reads CASSPPGGSKQYF. CDR3 coding DNA: TGTGCCAGCTCCCCTCCGGGGGGCTCAAAGCAGTACTTC. The full variable domain, rest sourced from reference TRBV18 and TRBJ2-7, is NAGVMQNPRHLVRRRGQEARLRCSPMKGHSHVYWYRQLPEEGLKFMVYLQKENIIDESGMPKERFSAEFPKEGPSILRIQQVVRGDSAAYFCASSPPGGSKQYFGPGTRLTVT.

This rearrangement joins TRBV28 to TRBJ2-3; 13 nucleotides agree with TRBD2. The trim removed 10 bases at V and 3 bases at J, leaving 10 bases unmatched. There are 16 residues in the CDR3. Germline V gene data show CDR1 as MDHEN and CDR2 as SYDVKM. CDR3 in DNA: TGTGCCACCGTTACTAGCGGGAGGGCCAGTACAGATACGCAGTATTTT. Translating gives CATVTSGRASTDTQYF.

The chain is built from TRBV28 and TRBJ2-5; D not certain. Germline CDR1 is MDHEN and CDR2 is SYDVKM. Trimming stripped 6 bases from V and 5 bases from J, with 31 bases between. CDR3 size: 19 residues. The DNA of the CDR3 is TGTGCCAGCAGCGTGAGGTATCGGCCAGGCAGTAGGGTTCTGGAGACCCAGTACTTC. As protein: CASSVRYRPGSRVLETQYF.

The gene calls are TRBV6-5 and TRBJ2-7, with a possible D match to TRBD1 (6 bases). Trimming removed 2 bases from V and 2 bases from J, with 10 bases in between. Germline-derived CDR1 and CDR2 are MNHEY and SVGAGI. CDR3 length: 14 amino acids. The CDR3 sequence: CASSYRDTTYEQYF. The CDR3 bases are TGTGCCAGCAGTTACCGGGACACCACCTACGAGCAGTACTTC.

The V gene is TRBV5-5, the J gene TRBJ1-3, with TRBD1 as a possible D gene (5 bases). From germline, CDR1 is SGHKS and CDR2 YYEKEE (reference sequence). The CDR3 extends over 14 amino acids. With 4 bases removed from V and 8 bases from J, the gap between germline ends came to 16 bases. In DNA, the CDR3 is TGTGCCAGCAGCGTAGTCGGGACCGGGGACACCATATATTTT. Encoded protein: CASSVVGTGDTIYF.

The chain has TRBV10-3 and TRBJ1-2; possible D gene TRBD1, 5 bases. This CDR3 has 14 residues. V lost 3 bases to trimming and J lost 8 bases, with 16 bases between them. The V gene's germline CDR1 is ENHRY and CDR2 SYGVKD. The CDR3 region is CAISELMDNGGYTF. In nucleotides, the CDR3 is TGTGCCATCAGTGAATTAATGGACAACGGCGGCTACACCTTC.

The chain links TRBV2 to TRBJ2-2; the match to TRBD1 covers 10 bases. V trimming: 8 bases; J trimming: 6 bases; junction bases outside the gene matches: 12. There are 16 residues in the CDR3. Germline CDR1 SNHLY, CDR2 FYNNEI. In DNA, the CDR3 is TGTGCCAGCCTAAACTCCGGGACAGGGGTTGCCGGGGAGCTGTTTTTT. It specifies CASLNSGTGVAGELFF.

This clone was observed once. V and J are TRBV5-1 and TRBJ2-7; D gene unclear. Trimming removed 5 bases from V and 0 bases from J, with 9 bases in between. This CDR3 contains 13 residues. Germline CDR1 reads SGHRS; CDR2 reads YFSETQ. The CDR3 reads CASSKGGSYEQYF. The CDR3 coding sequence is TGCGCCAGCAGTAAGGGCGGCTCCTACGAGCAGTACTTC.

The chain carries TRBV25-1 and TRBJ2-5; D perhaps matches TRBD2 (6 bases). The CDR3 is 15 amino acids. Trimming cost V 4 bases and J 4 bases, with 16 bases left between them. Germline CDR1 and CDR2: MGHDK and SYGVNS. This chain's CDR3 is CASSAWTVGGETQYF. CDR3 DNA sequence: TGTGCCAGCAGTGCGTGGACGGTGGGGGGAGAGACCCAGTACTTC.

The chain joins TRBV19 to TRBJ2-1; the D gene could be TRBD1 or TRBD2 (5 bases each). The V and J ends lost 3 bases and 2 bases respectively, with 11 bases between them. The CDR3 covers 15 residues. Per germline, CDR1 LNHDA and CDR2 SQIVND (reference sequence). CDR3 sequence reads: CASSMRGLPYNEQFF. The CDR3 DNA is TGTGCCAGTAGTATGAGGGGTCTCCCCTACAATGAGCAGTTCTTC.

J is TRBJ2-5 and V is TRBV28; 11 bases fit TRBD2. Losses at the gene ends were 4 bases for V and 4 bases for J; bases not matched to a gene: 5. Germline lookup yields CDR1 MDHEN and CDR2 SYDVKM. The CDR3 has 15 amino acids. The CDR3 region has the DNA TGTGCCAGCAGTTCTAGACTAGCGGGATTAGAGACCCAGTACTTC. It specifies CASSSRLAGLETQYF.

The chain has TRBV4-1 and TRBJ1-4, with a possible D match to TRBD1 (6 bases). The CDR3 sequence is 19 residues long. V shed 3 bases and J shed 5 bases, with 25 bases lying between them. Germline CDR1 and CDR2: MGHRA and YSYEKL. As DNA, the CDR3 is TGCGCCAGCAGCCAGGACTGGGGCGGGGGCAGGGGTAAGAATGAAAAACTGTTTTTT. Its translation: CASSQDWGGGRGKNEKLFF.

This sequence joins TRBV28 and TRBJ1-2; D may be TRBD1 (5 bases). Trimming removed 6 bases at V and 8 bases at J, with 19 bases between. The CDR3 runs 14 residues. The germline V gene encodes CDR1 MDHEN and CDR2 SYDVKM. The CDR3 protein is CASRTGGRVGGYTF. CDR3 coding DNA: TGTGCCAGCAGGACTGGCGGCAGGGTAGGCGGCTACACCTTC.

The chain combines TRBV4-2 with TRBJ2-7; D is uncertain. The germline CDR1 and CDR2 sequences are LGHNA and YNFKEQ. V was cut by 6 bases and J by 4 bases, with 7 bases left in between. The CDR3 sequence is 11 residues long. This chain's CDR3 is CASSREYEQYF. For the CDR3, the DNA is TGTGCCAGCAGTAGAGAATACGAGCAGTACTTC.

The gene calls are TRBV28 and TRBJ1-3; D remains unclear. V lost 6 bases and J lost 0, with 15 bases in between. The germline CDR1 and CDR2 sequences are MDHEN and SYDVKM. The CDR3 has 16 residues. CDR3 residues: CASRTEGPRSGNTIYF. The CDR3 bases are TGTGCCAGCAGGACCGAAGGGCCCCGCTCTGGAAACACCATATATTTT.

This rearrangement joins TRBV15 to TRBJ2-1; TRBD2 is a possible D gene (6 bases). Trimming stripped 0 bases from V and 7 bases from J, with 16 bases between. CDR1 is LNHNV and CDR2 is YYDKDF in the germline V gene (reference sequence). The CDR3 has 16 residues. The CDR3 is CATSRDGGVGVNEQFF. CDR3 nucleotides: TGTGCCACCAGCAGAGACGGGGGAGTGGGTGTGAATGAGCAGTTCTTC.

The count of this clone is one. The chain joins TRBV12-5 to TRBJ1-5; the match to TRBD1 covers 7 bases. The CDR3 is 15 amino acids. In germline, CDR1 is LGHNT, CDR2 FRNRAP. V shed 7 bases, J shed 0 bases, and the junction held 6 bases outside the gene matches. CDR3 bases: TGTGCTAGTGCCCCGACAGGGCATAGCAATCAGCCCCAGCATTTT. The encoded protein is CASAPTGHSNQPQHF.

This sequence joins TRBV28 and TRBJ1-1; 8 nucleotides match TRBD1. CDR1 is MDHEN, CDR2 SYDVKM, per germline. J was trimmed by 4 bases and V by 2 bases; bases with no gene match: 12. The CDR3 runs to 17 residues. For the CDR3, the DNA is TGTGCCAGCAGTTTAACGGCAGGGGGCCGTACTGGCACTGAAGCTTTCTTT. Protein product: CASSLTAGGRTGTEAFF. The variable domain in full, completed from reference TRBV28 and TRBJ1-1, reads DVKVTQSSRYLVKRTGEKVFLECVQDMDHENMFWYRQDPGLGLRLIYFSYDVKMKEKGDIPEGYSVSREKKERFSLILESASTNQTSMYLCASSLTAGGRTGTEAFFGQGTRLTVV.

CDR3 bases: TGTGCCAGCAGTTACTCCCCCCTTTCGAACACTGAAGCTTTCTTT. Translated, it gives CASSYSPLSNTEAFF. The chain is built from TRBV6-6 and TRBJ1-1; D not resolved. The V gene's germline CDR1 is MNHNY and CDR2 SVGAGI (reference sequence). This CDR3 comprises 15 residues. V was clipped by 0 bases and J by 1 base, with 9 bases between them.

The rearrangement uses TRBV7-9 and TRBJ2-7; D unclear. V was trimmed by 1 base and J by 6 bases, leaving 13 bases between them. The germline gives CDR1 SEHNR, CDR2 FQNEAQ (reference sequence). The CDR3 runs 14 residues. CDR3 region: CASSLVPSQREQYF. In DNA form, the CDR3 reads TGTGCCAGCAGCTTAGTCCCTTCCCAACGCGAGCAGTACTTC.

As regards this clone: Other DNA sequences in this sample translate to the same CDR3. The V call is TRBV4-2, the J call TRBJ2-3; TRBD2 agrees at 13 bases. Per the germline V gene, CDR1 is LGHNA and CDR2 is YNFKEQ. The CDR3 sequence is 17 residues long. Trimming took 1 base from V and 0 from J; bases not matched to a gene: 1. CDR3 bases: TGTGCCAGCAGCCAAGGGGGACTAGCGGGAAGCACAGATACGCAGTATTTT. Its protein is CASSQGGLAGSTDTQYF.